The entry below gives a single T cell receptor (beta chain) sequence along with its context. Its specific antigen is unknown. One base away there is no much larger clone; base qualities are not given. A single peripheral blood draw of roughly 0.11 L on average was collected from each donor into heparinised tubes. A BD FACSAria II and a panel including CD45RO, CCR7, CD25, CD127, CD95 and CD27 were used to sort naive, central memory, regulatory and stem cell-like memory CD4+ T cells. Purity was above 95% for every sorted population. PBMCs were isolated immediately by Lymphoprep density gradient centrifugation and stained directly without culture. So that batch effects would be minimized, each experiment stained and sorted samples in pairs, pairing one healthy donor with one patient. This record comes from a study of beta chain features in type 1 diabetes listed by TCRdb under 2018. About the full investigation: Mean age, gender distribution, total cell number and subset yield did not differ between patients and healthy donors. Across all samples, fewer than 110,000,000 sorted cells were examined, and cell number per subset correlated strongly with RNA yield. In the study, recently diagnosed type 1 diabetes patients and matched healthy donors were compared on the TCRB repertoires of their sorted circulating CD4+ T cell subsets. Naive and central memory subsets were obtained from all 30 or so donors, but regulatory and stem cell-like memory subsets were isolated from only 8 patients and roughly 8 healthy donors.

At the junction V is shortened by 0 bases and J by 4 bases, with 12 bases in between. The germline V gene encodes CDR1 MGHRA and CDR2 YSYEKL. The CDR3 runs 15 residues from the cysteine to the phenylalanine. Only the CDR3 DNA is retained, 45 bases long and in frame from the first base. The research as a whole found: Type 1 diabetes patients showed a moderate but significant shortening of TCRB CDR3 length in all four CD4+ subsets. At VDJ recombination sites, patients with type 1 diabetes made fewer insertions and deleted more nucleotides, a pattern implying thymic rearrangement abnormalities. Only small numbers of individuals were included in the HLA sub-analyses, which left unresolved whether HLA type had any influence on TCRB rearrangement. Because cDNA was sequenced instead of genomic DNA, highly expressing activated cells could be over-represented, though the groups showed no difference in activation or CD3 levels. Naive, central memory and regulatory TCRB repertoires appeared to be more similar among patients than among healthy donors. PCR might favor shorter templates, but patient and control samples were amplified and corrected together, so any skew would affect both groups equally.

All of the isolated RNA was reverse transcribed with the High Capacity cDNA Reverse Transcription Kit, so expressed TCRB transcripts were sequenced. Deep immunoSEQ sequencing was performed on naive, central memory and regulatory T cell samples, with an average of roughly 3.6 million total reads per sample. Sorted cells were lysed in RLT buffer, and RNA was extracted using DNase-treated RNeasy Micro or Mini kits according to cell number. To prevent cross-contamination, each cell subset was processed individually, whereas patient and healthy donor samples were processed jointly. TCRB sequences were amplified from cDNA with the immunoSEQ multiplex PCR, producing 87-bp fragments spanning the CDR3 region. Sequencing of the amplicons was performed on the Illumina HiSeq platform. Per the source publication's procedure: PCR bias was corrected computationally using synthetic template baselines, and reads within Hamming distance 2 were collapsed, with unmergeable singletons discarded. Reads were aligned to IMGT to assign V, D and J genes, CDR3 length, and insertions or deletions at six rearrangement sites. Within each subset, clonotype counts were normalized to the number of sorted cells before true diversity and Gini coefficients were calculated with the tcR R package. The overlap coefficient, calculated on TCRB nucleotide sequences, was used to quantify repertoire sharing. The clones in this table, taken by TCRdb from immuneACCESS, are in-frame only. Not every clone is retained; where verified, under half of the shortfall comes from an unresolved V gene, and the cause of the rest is unknown. The DNA was the basis for D and trimming; V, J and clone size are from that table. Counted in this sample were under 300,000 clones; approximately 8.1% of them appeared once. Together, the top ten hold roughly 1% of the sample.

The chain is assembled from TRBV4-1 and TRBJ1-2, with the D segment identity uncertain. This receptor was identified in a woman younger than 35 in good health. Specimen: central memory CD4+ T cells from blood. The CDR3 region: CASSQDEVRPYGYTF. The base sequence is TGCGCCAGCAGCCAAGATGAAGTTAGGCCCTATGGCTACACCTTC.